This passage covers 28 T cell receptor beta chains from one sample sequenced in a study of blood T cell repertoires in COVID-19. The method was immunoSEQ multiplex PCR; TCRdb's version includes in-frame clones alone and lacks a portion of them. The sample consists of a few hundred thousand clones, roughly 82% of them appearing once. Material for sequencing was peripheral blood. These receptors all come from a woman aged 40 to 49 who had recovered from COVID-19.

The chain carries TRBV2 and TRBJ2-5; a weak D match, TRBD2 (6 bases). CDR1 and CDR2 from the germline V gene are SNHLY and FYNNEI. V dropped 4 bases and J dropped 2 bases, with 8 bases sitting between them. This CDR3 region has 13 residues. The CDR3 region has the DNA TGTGCCAGCAGTGTGGCGGGGCAAGAGACCCAGTACTTC. It codes for CASSVAGQETQYF.

This chain connects TRBV18 to TRBJ1-2; no clear D gene. The ends were cut back, 3 bases at V and 0 bases at J, with 8 bases in the middle. The CDR3 has 14 residues. CDR1 is KGHSH and CDR2 is LQKENI in the germline V gene. The CDR3 DNA reads TGTGCCAGCTCACCGAGGGAGTCTAACTATGGCTACACCTTC. Translating gives CASSPRESNYGYTF.

This chain joins TRBV5-1 and TRBJ2-1; TRBD1 aligns across 7 bases. The CDR3 is 15 residues long. Looked up from germline, CDR1 is SGHRS and CDR2 is YFSETQ. J gave up 2 bases and V 4 bases, and 6 bases lay outside the gene matches. Here the CDR3 reads CASSATGQPYNEQFF. In nucleotides, the CDR3 is TGCGCCAGCAGCGCTACGGGACAGCCCTACAATGAGCAGTTCTTC.

The genes are TRBV3-1 (or the pseudogene TRBV3-2) and TRBJ2-3; 9 bases agree with TRBD2. The germline gives CDR1 LGHDT, CDR2 YNNKEL (reference sequence). With 0 bases clipped from V and 4 bases from J, the junction kept 14 bases outside the gene matches. This CDR3 has 19 residues. The CDR3 loop is CASSQDGLAGSLGPDTQYF. CDR3 sequence (DNA): TGTGCCAGCAGCCAAGACGGGCTAGCGGGGTCTCTCGGCCCAGATACGCAGTATTTT.

This CDR3 is CASSLQTGGKETQYF. CDR3 sequence (DNA): TGTGCCAGCAGCCTCCAGACAGGGGGCAAAGAGACCCAGTACTTC. The chain couples TRBV6-5 to TRBJ2-5; TRBD1 matches at 10 bases. V gave up 6 bases and J gave up 3 bases; unmatched junction bases: 7. This CDR3 contains 15 residues. Looked up from germline, CDR1 is MNHEY and CDR2 is SVGAGI.

This chain links TRBV5-6 with TRBJ1-6; tentative D call: TRBD1 (5 bases). Between the trimmed V and J ends, which lost 2 bases and 7 bases, there was a span of 19 bases. The CDR3 covers 17 residues. Per the germline V gene, CDR1 is SGHDT and CDR2 is YYEEEE. The DNA for the CDR3 is TGTGCCAGCAGCTTAAGATCATCGGGGACTTGGAATTCACCCCTCCACTTT. Translation: CASSLRSSGTWNSPLHF. The variable domain in full, completed from reference TRBV5-6 and TRBJ1-6, reads DAGVTQSPTHLIKTRGQQVTLRCSPKSGHDTVSWYQQALGQGPQFIFQYYEEEERQRGNFPDRFSGHQFPNYSSELNVNALLLGDSALYLCASSLRSSGTWNSPLHFGNGTRLTVT.

The rearrangement uses TRBV3-1 (or the pseudogene TRBV3-2) and TRBJ1-2; D is uncertain. The V gene's germline CDR1 is LGHDT and CDR2 YNNKEL (reference sequence). This CDR3 has 13 residues. V was pared by 1 base and J by 3 bases, with 6 bases between. CDR3 protein: CASSQGRYYGYTF. The CDR3 nucleotides read TGTGCCAGCAGCCAAGGGAGATACTATGGCTACACCTTC.

This clone occurred once. Other DNA sequences in the same sample also yield this CDR3. The chain joins TRBV25-1 to TRBJ1-4; 9 bases fit TRBD1. The V segment lost 2 bases and the J segment 6 bases; nucleotides outside the gene matches: 7. The CDR3 extends over 16 amino acids. CDR1 and CDR2 from the germline V gene are MGHDK and SYGVNS. The CDR3 nucleotides are TGTGCCAGCAGTGAACGAACAGGGGGCTGGGATGAAAAACTGTTTTTT. Residues: CASSERTGGWDEKLFF.

This chain uses TRBV11-1 with TRBJ1-6, with D tentatively TRBD1 (6 bases). V was trimmed by 5 bases and J by 9 bases, leaving 11 bases between them. Germline V CDR1 and CDR2: SGHAT, FQDESV (reference sequence). This CDR3 is built from 13 residues. The CDR3 loop is CASSPTGFSPLHF. CDR3 in DNA: TGTGCCAGCAGCCCTACAGGGTTTTCACCCCTCCACTTT. Variable domain in full (rest from reference TRBV11-1 and TRBJ1-6): EAEVAQSPRYKITEKSQAVAFWCDPISGHATLYWYRQILGQGPELLVQFQDESVVDDSQLPKDRFSAERLKGVDSTLKIQPAELGDSAMYLCASSPTGFSPLHFGNGTRLTVT.

The rearrangement uses TRBV7-2 and TRBJ2-2; D may be TRBD1 (5 bases). The CDR3 covers 16 residues. Germline V gives CDR1 SGHTA, CDR2 FQGNSA. With 2 bases removed from V and 0 bases from J, the gap between germline ends came to 10 bases. CDR3 residues: CASSLNSGSNTGELFF. The CDR3 DNA reads TGTGCCAGCAGCTTAAATTCAGGGTCGAACACCGGGGAGCTGTTTTTT. Together with reference TRBV7-2 and TRBJ2-2, the CDR3 gives the full variable domain: GAGVSQSPSNKVTEKGKDVELRCDPISGHTALYWYRQSLGQGLEFLIYFQGNSAPDKSGLPSDRFSAERTGGSVSTLTIQRTQQEDSAVYLCASSLNSGSNTGELFFGEGSRLTVL.

The rearrangement uses TRBV15 and TRBJ2-4; 9 positions match TRBD1. The CDR3 covers 16 residues. V shed 0 bases and J 8 bases; nucleotides not matched to a gene: 8. Per the germline V gene, CDR1 is LNHNV and CDR2 is YYDKDF (reference sequence). CDR3 in DNA: TGTGCCACCAGCAGAGAGTTACAGGGGGCAACGGACATTCAGTACTTC. Protein sequence: CATSRELQGATDIQYF.

This clone appeared once. V usage is TRBV28 and J usage is TRBJ2-7; no reliable D call. Germline V CDR1 and CDR2: MDHEN, SYDVKM. The CDR3 extends over 15 amino acids. V lost 1 base and J lost 0, with 10 bases in between. The CDR3 bases are TGTGCCAGCAGTTTATCGTTAACCAGCTCCTACGAGCAGTACTTC. It codes for CASSLSLTSSYEQYF.

A single count supports this clone. The chain joins TRBV6-5 to TRBJ1-1; maybe TRBD1 (5 bases). The CDR3 runs to 14 residues. Trimming removed 8 bases at V and 5 bases at J, with 18 bases between. Germline V CDR1 and CDR2: MNHEY, SVGAGI. The CDR3 DNA reads as TGTGCCAGCCGACGGGGGAGCCACGAGACTGAAGCTTTCTTT. Translation: CASRRGSHETEAFF.

The chain joins TRBV19 to TRBJ1-4, with 7 bases lining up with TRBD1. The CDR3 sequence is 16 residues long. The germline V gene has CDR1 LNHDA and CDR2 SQIVND (reference sequence). J was trimmed by 7 bases and V by 5 bases; bases with no gene match: 13. The CDR3 spells CASSLGNRGSREKLFF. CDR3 coding DNA: TGTGCCAGTAGTTTGGGGAACAGGGGCAGTCGTGAAAAACTGTTTTTT. The variable domain in full, with the rest retrieved from reference TRBV19 and TRBJ1-4, is DGGITQSPKYLFRKEGQNVTLSCEQNLNHDAMYWYRQDPGQGLRLIYYSQIVNDFQKGDIAEGYSVSREKKESFPLTVTSAQKNPTAFYLCASSLGNRGSREKLFFGSGTQLSVL.

The chain combines TRBV6-6 with TRBJ1-2; 11 bases fit TRBD1. The CDR3 is made up of 16 amino acids. The V gene's germline CDR1 is MNHNY and CDR2 SVGAGI (reference sequence). V shed 6 bases, J shed 5 bases, and the junction held 11 bases outside the gene matches. The CDR3 loop reads CASSPVSGTGGYGYTF. The CDR3 DNA is TGTGCCAGCAGCCCCGTCTCAGGGACAGGGGGTTATGGCTACACCTTC.

The genes are TRBV7-9 and TRBJ2-1; TRBD2 aligns across 10 bases. Germline V gene sequence: CDR1 SEHNR, CDR2 FQNEAQ (reference sequence). Germline trimming cut 1 base from V and 4 bases from J; bases unmatched to any gene: 10. The CDR3 has 18 amino acids. The CDR3 sequence: CASSLGMNLAGEYNEQFF. The CDR3 region has the DNA TGTGCCAGCAGCTTAGGAATGAATCTAGCGGGGGAGTACAATGAGCAGTTCTTC.

The chain uses TRBV9 and TRBJ2-1; TRBD1 matches at 9 bases. Trimming took 3 bases from V and 5 from J; bases not matched to a gene: 9. The CDR3 length is 16 residues. The V gene's germline CDR1 is SGDLS and CDR2 YYNGEE. The CDR3 loop is CASSARDREFDNEQFF. DNA for the CDR3: TGTGCCAGCAGCGCCCGGGACAGGGAGTTCGACAATGAGCAGTTCTTC.

This chain connects TRBV7-2 to TRBJ2-7; D perhaps matches TRBD1 (6 bases). Germline lookup yields CDR1 SGHTA and CDR2 FQGNSA. V shed 5 bases and J shed 4 bases, with 15 bases lying between them. This CDR3 has 14 residues. CDR3 in DNA: TGTGCCAGCAGCCGTACGACAGGTTCATACGAGCAGTACTTC. Its translation: CASSRTTGSYEQYF.

V usage is TRBV5-1 and J usage is TRBJ2-7; D is possibly TRBD1 (5 bases). The CDR3 length is 15 residues. The germline gives CDR1 SGHRS, CDR2 YFSETQ. The V end lost 1 base, the J end lost 5 bases, and 16 bases lay between the germline ends. The CDR3: CASSLQGLNHNEQYF. CDR3 coding DNA: TGCGCCAGCAGCTTGCAGGGTCTTAATCACAACGAGCAGTACTTC.

The rearrangement uses TRBV24-1 and TRBJ2-1; 11 bases fit TRBD2. Germline assignment: CDR1 KGHDR and CDR2 SFDVKD. The length of the CDR3 is 17 residues. V dropped 6 bases and J dropped 0; count of bases not matched to a gene: 6. The CDR3 loop is CATSPSGGSSSYNEQFF. The CDR3 nucleotides are TGTGCCACCAGTCCTAGCGGGGGGTCAAGCTCCTACAATGAGCAGTTCTTC.

The chain couples TRBV12-2 to TRBJ2-7; the D call in the table, TRBD1, was not verified against the DNA. TRBV12-2 counts as a pseudogene. This CDR3 has 16 residues. The CDR3 nucleotides read TGTGCAAGTCGCGGAAGGACAGGACAAGATGATGGCGAGCAGTACTTC. Protein: CASRGRTGQDDGEQYF.

This rearrangement joins TRBV9 to TRBJ1-1; D may be TRBD1 (5 bases). There are 15 residues in the CDR3. V was clipped by 0 bases and J by 4 bases, with 13 bases between them. Germline CDR1 SGDLS, CDR2 YYNGEE. The CDR3 DNA follows: TGTGCCAGCAGCGTAGATGGGGGGAGCAGCACTGAAGCTTTCTTT. Protein product: CASSVDGGSSTEAFF.

The J gene is TRBJ1-3, the V gene TRBV24-1; 9 bases fit TRBD1. The germline V gene has CDR1 KGHDR and CDR2 SFDVKD. The CDR3 has 14 residues. With 3 bases clipped from V and 8 bases from J, the junction kept 4 bases outside the gene matches. For the CDR3, the DNA is TGTGCCACCAGTGATAACCGGGACAGGGACACCATATATTTT. Translation gives CATSDNRDRDTIYF.

The J gene is TRBJ1-1, the V gene TRBV30; TRBD1 aligns across 8 bases. Per germline, CDR1 GTSNPN and CDR2 SVGIG (reference sequence). This CDR3 region has 12 residues. The trim removed 2 bases at V and 5 bases at J, leaving 1 base unmatched. As DNA, the CDR3 is TGTGCCTGGAGTCGACAGGGGACTGAAGCTTTCTTT. This codes for CAWSRQGTEAFF.

This clone was seen a handful of times. This chain uses TRBV28 with TRBJ1-6, with TRBD1 matching over 7 bases. Germline values: CDR1 MDHEN, CDR2 SYDVKM. The CDR3 extends over 19 amino acids. V was pared by 6 bases and J by 2 bases, with 16 bases of the junction left unmatched. The CDR3 bases are TGTGCCAGCAGCCTCCCCAGTAACAGGGGTGGGACCTATAATTCACCCCTCCACTTT. Amino acids: CASSLPSNRGGTYNSPLHF.

V gene TRBV29-1 combines with J gene TRBJ1-3; the D gene is possibly TRBD1 (5 bases). The germline V gene has CDR1 SQVTM and CDR2 ANQGSEA. The V end was cut by 6 bases, the J end by 7 bases, with 16 bases between. The CDR3 contains 13 residues. CDR3 sequence (DNA): TGCAGCGTCGCCCCCCAGGGTTATAACACCATATATTTT. It yields the protein CSVAPQGYNTIYF.

This chain joins TRBV12-3 or TRBV12-4 and TRBJ2-5; 8 bases line up with TRBD1. V trimming: 7 bases; J trimming: 3 bases; junction bases outside the gene matches: 1. The CDR3 length is 12 residues. For the CDR3, the DNA is TGTGCCAGCAAGACAGGGGAAGAGACCCAGTACTTC. It is translated as CASKTGEETQYF.

The rearrangement uses TRBV28 and TRBJ1-2; 7 nucleotides align to TRBD1. Germline assignment: CDR1 MDHEN and CDR2 SYDVKM. The CDR3 is 14 residues long. The ends lost 6 bases at V and 4 bases at J; junction bases unmatched: 8. The CDR3, as DNA: TGTGCCAGCAGGAGACAGGGAACCTCCTATGGCTACACCTTC. Translation: CASRRQGTSYGYTF.